This record concerns one T cell receptor beta chain sequence. The junction differs from germline at one of its ends, possibly a read error. This sample is part of a study of cytomegalovirus exposure and HLA in healthy donors. 13 Jbeta primers and 60 Vbeta primers were used for the PCR. TCRdb's table, derived via immunoSEQ multiplex PCR, lists solely in-frame clones and lacks some. The table shows some 130,000 clones, with 75% to 90% occurring only once. The TCR sequence derives from a man aged 40-50 years in good health and CMV-seronegative. The sample comprised PBMCs.

Here the CDR3 reads CASSEEDRGSYNEQFF. Here the CDR3 DNA reads TGCGCCAGCAGCGAAGAGGACAGGGGTTCCTACAATGAGCAGTTCTTC. The chain employs TRBV4-1 and TRBJ2-1; 9 bases are shared with TRBD1. CDR1 is MGHRA, CDR2 YSYEKL, per germline. This CDR3 is built from 16 residues.